This entry lists 14 T cell receptor beta chains sequenced from one sample in a study of shared clonotypes between healthy human individuals. Clones were sequenced by immunoSEQ multiplex PCR, and TCRdb holds only the in-frame ones, with some missing. The data contain about 2.3 million clones, under 95% of them singletons. The sequencing sample was made of naive CD4+ T cells from PBMCs. Subset in this sample: CD45RA+ positively selected. Receptors originate from a man between 18 and 35 years old in good health. Some clones in this sample may be carry-over from other donors' samples.

This chain uses TRBV7-3 with TRBJ1-4, with a possible D match to TRBD1 (5 bases). The CDR3 extends over 13 amino acids. Trimming stripped 3 bases from V and 7 bases from J, with 9 bases between. From germline, CDR1 is SGHTA and CDR2 FQGTGA. The CDR3 nucleotides are TGTGCCAGCAGCTTGGGGCCCGGTGAAAAACTGTTTTTT. It specifies CASSLGPGEKLFF.

The chain joins TRBV4-1 to TRBJ1-4; D remains ambiguous. The V gene lost 2 bases and the J gene lost 2 bases, with 12 bases spanning the gap. Germline assignment: CDR1 MGHRA and CDR2 YSYEKL. This CDR3 contains 16 residues. CDR3 protein: CASSQTLGRTNEKLFF. CDR3 in DNA: TGCGCCAGCAGCCAAACCCTCGGGCGCACTAATGAAAAACTGTTTTTT.

Concerning this clone: This specimen includes other DNA sequences encoding the same CDR3. This chain joins TRBV5-1 and TRBJ2-7, with a tentative D call TRBD1 (6 bases). There are 15 residues in the CDR3. The germline V and J ends were trimmed by 0 bases and 0 bases, with 10 bases remaining between them. CDR1 is SGHRS and CDR2 is YFSETQ in the germline V gene. CDR3 amino acids: CASSLVGGSSYEQYF. The CDR3 DNA is TGCGCCAGCAGCTTGGTAGGGGGAAGCTCCTACGAGCAGTACTTC. The whole variable domain, remainder taken from reference TRBV5-1 and TRBJ2-7, is KAGVTQTPRYLIKTRGQQVTLSCSPISGHRSVSWYQQTPGQGLQFLFEYFSETQRNKGNFPGRFSGRQFSNSRSEMNVSTLELGDSALYLCASSLVGGSSYEQYFGPGTRLTVT.

This rearrangement joins TRBV10-3 to TRBJ2-2; maybe TRBD1 (6 bases). There are 15 residues in the CDR3. Germline V gene data show CDR1 as ENHRY and CDR2 as SYGVKD. V dropped 6 bases and J dropped 2 bases, with 13 bases sitting between them. For the CDR3, the DNA is TGTGCCATCAGCACCCCGGGACAAAACACCGGGGAGCTGTTTTTT. It is translated as CAISTPGQNTGELFF.

The V and J genes are TRBV2 and TRBJ1-3, with D uncertain. The length of the CDR3 is 16 residues. Germline-derived CDR1 and CDR2 are SNHLY and FYNNEI. Between the trimmed V and J ends, which lost 6 bases and 0 bases, there was a span of 15 bases. The CDR3, as DNA: TGTGCCAGCAGCCCGTGGCTGCCGGGCTCTGGAAACACCATATATTTT. This gives the protein CASSPWLPGSGNTIYF.

The gene calls are TRBV19 and TRBJ2-3; unclear D gene. Germline CDR1 reads LNHDA; CDR2 reads SQIVND (reference sequence). The V gene lost 3 bases and the J gene lost 5 bases, with 3 bases spanning the gap. The CDR3 consists of 11 residues. The CDR3 sequence: CASSMEDTQYF. The CDR3 bases are TGTGCCAGTAGTATGGAAGATACGCAGTATTTT.

The chain links TRBV18 to TRBJ1-2; maybe TRBD1 (5 bases). Germline CDR1 and CDR2: KGHSH and LQKENI. Trimming pared 3 bases from V and 2 bases from J, leaving 10 bases between. This CDR3 contains 14 residues. CDR3: CASSPGGLNYGYTF. For the CDR3, the DNA is TGTGCCAGCTCACCCGGGGGACTGAACTATGGCTACACCTTC.

V and J are TRBV28 and TRBJ2-1; D call uncertain. The CDR3 consists of 15 residues. V was shortened by 8 bases and J by 0 bases, with 14 bases between the two germline ends. Germline CDR1 MDHEN, CDR2 SYDVKM. The CDR3 sequence: CASLAAGSSYNEQFF. DNA of the CDR3: TGTGCCAGCCTGGCTGCAGGTAGCTCCTACAATGAGCAGTTCTTC.

In its sample, this clone was seen once. The J gene is TRBJ2-2, the V gene TRBV2; D remains unclear. V lost 6 bases and J lost 4, with 9 bases in between. The germline CDR1 and CDR2 sequences are SNHLY and FYNNEI. The CDR3 runs to 13 residues. The CDR3 loop is CASRAGITGELFF. The CDR3 bases are TGTGCCAGCAGGGCAGGCATCACCGGGGAGCTGTTTTTT. The full variable domain, completed using reference TRBV2 and TRBJ2-2, is EPEVTQTPSHQVTQMGQEVILRCVPISNHLYFYWYRQILGQKVEFLVSFYNNEISEKSEIFDDQFSVERPDGSNFTLKIRSTKLEDSAMYFCASRAGITGELFFGEGSRLTVL.

The chain recombines TRBV7-6 with TRBJ2-7, with 7 bases identical to TRBD2. This CDR3 is built from 18 residues. J gave up 0 bases and V 1 base, and 12 bases lay outside the gene matches. CDR1 and CDR2 (germline): SGHVS, FNYEAQ. The CDR3 reads CASSLGPLVGLHSYEQYF. CDR3 nucleotide sequence: TGTGCCAGCAGCTTAGGCCCCCTTGTGGGACTACACTCCTACGAGCAGTACTTC.

Note on this clone: Other DNA sequences in the same sample also yield this CDR3. The V and J genes are TRBV5-1 and TRBJ2-3; perhaps TRBD1 as D (6 bases). V was clipped by 2 bases and J by 3 bases, with 10 bases between them. This CDR3 is 14 amino acids long. Germline V lookup: CDR1 SGHRS, CDR2 YFSETQ. CDR3 sequence reads: CASSLQGGTDTQYF. In DNA, the CDR3 is TGCGCCAGCAGCTTACAGGGTGGGACAGATACGCAGTATTTT.

The chain has TRBV19 and TRBJ1-5; 7 nucleotides line up with TRBD1. The CDR3 spans 13 residues. CDR1 LNHDA and CDR2 SQIVND come from the germline V gene (reference sequence). The V gene end was trimmed by 6 bases and the J gene end by 7 bases; junction bases not matched to a gene: 6. The CDR3 bases are TGTGCCAGTAGCATGACAGGGTTCCAGCCCCAGCATTTT. Translation: CASSMTGFQPQHF.

The CDR3 spells CASSSTSGAEETQYF. CDR3 bases: TGTGCCAGCAGTTCTACGTCAGGGGCGGAAGAGACCCAGTACTTC. The chain carries TRBV6-6 and TRBJ2-5, with D tentatively TRBD1 (6 bases). V lost 4 bases and J lost 3, with 15 bases in between. The CDR3 length is 15 residues. Germline CDR1 is MNHNY and CDR2 is SVGAGI (reference sequence).

Concerning this clone itself: The identical CDR3 is also encoded by other nucleotide sequences in the sample. J is TRBJ1-1 and V is TRBV29-1; a possible D gene is TRBD1 (5 bases). This CDR3 region has 12 residues. V was cut by 4 bases and J by 3 bases, with 9 bases left in between. The germline V gene encodes CDR1 SQVTM and CDR2 ANQGSEA. The CDR3 nucleotides read TGCAGCGTTGGAGGAGGGGACACTGAAGCTTTCTTT. Its translation: CSVGGGDTEAFF. The full variable domain, rest sourced from reference TRBV29-1 and TRBJ1-1, is SAVISQKPSRDICQRGTSLTIQCQVDSQVTMMFWYRQQPGQSLTLIATANQGSEATYESGFVIDKFPISRPNLTFSTLTVSNMSPEDSSIYLCSVGGGDTEAFFGQGTRLTVV.